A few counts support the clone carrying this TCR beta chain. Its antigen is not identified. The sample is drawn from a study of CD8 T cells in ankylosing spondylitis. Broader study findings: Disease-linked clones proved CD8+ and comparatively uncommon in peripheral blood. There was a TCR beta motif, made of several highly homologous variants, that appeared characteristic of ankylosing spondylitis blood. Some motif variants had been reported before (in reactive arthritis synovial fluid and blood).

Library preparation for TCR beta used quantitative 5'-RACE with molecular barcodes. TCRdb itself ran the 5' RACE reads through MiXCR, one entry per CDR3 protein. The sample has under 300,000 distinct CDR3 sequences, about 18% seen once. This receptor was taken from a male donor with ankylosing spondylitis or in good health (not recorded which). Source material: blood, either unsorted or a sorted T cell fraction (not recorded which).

CDR3 region: CASSPSARSSYEQYF. DNA for the CDR3: TGTGCCAGCAGCCCTTCGGCCCGTAGCTCCTACGAGCAGTACTTC. The V and J genes are TRBV9 and TRBJ2-7, with unresolved D. CDR1 is SGDLS and CDR2 is YYNGEE in the germline V gene. CDR3 length equals 15 residues. Trimming took off 4 bases at V and 0 bases at J, with 14 bases between the two ends.